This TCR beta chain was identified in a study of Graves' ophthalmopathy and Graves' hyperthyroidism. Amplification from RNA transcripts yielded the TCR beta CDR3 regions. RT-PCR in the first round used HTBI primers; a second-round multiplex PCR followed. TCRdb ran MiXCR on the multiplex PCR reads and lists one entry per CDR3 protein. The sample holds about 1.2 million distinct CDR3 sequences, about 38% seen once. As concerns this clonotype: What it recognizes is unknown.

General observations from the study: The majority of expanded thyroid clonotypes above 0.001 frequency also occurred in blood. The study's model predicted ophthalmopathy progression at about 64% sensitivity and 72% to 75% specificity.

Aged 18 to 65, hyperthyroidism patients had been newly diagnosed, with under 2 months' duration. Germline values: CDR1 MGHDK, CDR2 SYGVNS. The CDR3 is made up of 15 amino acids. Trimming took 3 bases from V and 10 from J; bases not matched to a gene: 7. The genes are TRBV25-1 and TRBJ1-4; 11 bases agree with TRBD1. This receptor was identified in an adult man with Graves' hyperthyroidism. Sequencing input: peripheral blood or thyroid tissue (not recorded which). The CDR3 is CASSDFHGTGGKLFF. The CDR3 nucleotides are TGTGCCAGCAGTGATTTTCACGGGACAGGGGGAAAACTGTTTTTT.